This TCR beta chain is drawn from a study of blood T cell repertoires in COVID-19. Study-level information: Spain, Italy and the United States supplied samples that represented acute and convalescent COVID-19.

This CDR3 has 13 amino acids. Per the germline V gene, CDR1 is SGHNT and CDR2 is YYREEE (reference sequence). The trim removed 4 bases at V and 6 bases at J, leaving 5 bases unmatched. Sequenced by immunoSEQ multiplex PCR; TCRdb stores in-frame clones only, minus some. The sample yields about 180,000 clones, about 86% seen once. This sequence originates from a man aged 45-65 years with active or convalescent COVID-19. The chain joins TRBV5-4 to TRBJ1-2; TRBD1 matches at 8 bases. Specimen: peripheral blood. Written as DNA, the CDR3 is TGTGCCAGCAGCAAAGCAGGGGGCGATGGCTACACCTTC. Translated: CASSKAGGDGYTF.